This T cell receptor (beta chain) was profiled in a study of glioma-infiltrating T cells. This CDR3 has 16 residues. The V gene end was trimmed by 6 bases and the J gene end by 7 bases; junction bases not matched to a gene: 17. Germline V CDR1 and CDR2: SGHTA, FQGNSA. The iRepertoire nested amplicon-rescue multiplex PCR amplified TCR alpha and beta CDR3s from RNA. For one-step reverse transcription and amplification, 100-400 ng of tissue mRNA or PBMC total RNA was used. TCRdb used MiXCR to reprocess the multiplex PCR reads, holding one entry per CDR3 protein. The sample lists about 93,000 distinct CDR3 sequences, about 40% seen once, with 30% to 40% in the top ten.

This sequence was found in a human donor with low-grade glioma or glioblastoma, undergoing nonglioma brain surgery, or in good health (not recorded which). V gene TRBV7-2 combines with J gene TRBJ2-5; the match to TRBD2 covers 7 bases. Sequencing was performed on glioma tissue, nonneoplastic brain tissue, or PBMCs (not recorded which). The CDR3 bases are TGTGCCAGCAGTTCAACCTTGGGACTATCCCCTGGGACCCAGTACTTC. Translated, it gives CASSSTLGLSPGTQYF.